This entry concerns a single T cell receptor beta chain. Only in-frame clones appear in the TCRdb table, and some are missing; sequencing was by immunoSEQ multiplex PCR. The data show around 250,000 clones, around 86% seen once. The sample belongs to a study of blood T cell repertoires in COVID-19. Study in general: Samples taken during acute and convalescent COVID-19 were collected in the United States, Italy and Spain. From T cells, B-cell-depleted T cells, or PBMCs came the material, which was cDNA or gDNA.

The CDR3 runs to 18 residues. The trim removed 1 base at V and 8 bases at J, leaving 13 bases unmatched. Germline lookup yields CDR1 SGHDN and CDR2 FVKESK. This TCR was recovered from a woman between 40 and 50 years old who had recovered from COVID-19. The specimen was peripheral blood. The rearrangement uses TRBV14 and TRBJ2-1; 11 nucleotides match TRBD1. The CDR3 protein is CASSQGTGGAGLRDEQFF. The CDR3 coding sequence is TGTGCCAGCAGCCAAGGGACAGGGGGCGCAGGGTTGAGGGATGAGCAGTTCTTC.